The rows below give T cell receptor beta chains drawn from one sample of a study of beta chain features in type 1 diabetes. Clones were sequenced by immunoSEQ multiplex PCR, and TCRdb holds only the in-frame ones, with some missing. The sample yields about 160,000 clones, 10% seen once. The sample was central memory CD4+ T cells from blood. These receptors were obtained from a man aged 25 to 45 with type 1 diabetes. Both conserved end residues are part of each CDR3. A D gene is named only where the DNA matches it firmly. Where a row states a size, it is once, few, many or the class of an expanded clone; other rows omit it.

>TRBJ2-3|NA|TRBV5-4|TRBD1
CASSSGQGTDTQYF
TGTGCCAGCAGCTCGGGACAGGGCACAGATACGCAGTATTTT
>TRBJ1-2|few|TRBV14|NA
CASSLRLSYGYTF
TGTGCCAGCAGCCTTAGACTGAGCTATGGCTACACCTTC
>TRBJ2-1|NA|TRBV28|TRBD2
CASSLMGTSLGNEQFF
TGTGCCAGCAGTTTAATGGGGACTAGCCTGGGCAATGAGCAGTTCTTC
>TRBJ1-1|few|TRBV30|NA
CAWSPQGRNTEAFF
TGTGCCTGGAGTCCCCAGGGGAGGAACACTGAAGCTTTCTTT
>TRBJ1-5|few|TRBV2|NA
CASSEFGNQPQHF
TGTGCCAGCAGTGAATTCGGTAATCAGCCCCAGCATTTT
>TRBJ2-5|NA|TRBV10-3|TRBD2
CATGTSGNSRITETQYF
TGTGCCACCGGGACTAGCGGGAATAGCCGAATTACGGAGACCCAGTACTTC
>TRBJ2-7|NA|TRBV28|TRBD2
CASSGTSGRVYEQYF
TGTGCCAGCAGTGGGACTAGCGGGAGAGTTTACGAGCAGTACTTC
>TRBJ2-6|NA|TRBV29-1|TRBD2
CSVELSGRAGANVLTF
TGCAGCGTTGAGCTTAGCGGGAGGGCTGGGGCCAACGTCCTGACTTTC
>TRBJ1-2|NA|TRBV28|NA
CASSLRHFYGYTF
TGTGCCAGCAGTTTACGACACTTCTATGGCTACACCTTC
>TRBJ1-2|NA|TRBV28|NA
CASSLGGPGTF
TGTGCCAGCAGTTTGGGGGGGCCGGGCACCTTC
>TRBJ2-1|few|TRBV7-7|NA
CASSLGESGEQFF
TGTGCTAGCAGCCTCGGGGAGTCTGGGGAGCAGTTCTTC
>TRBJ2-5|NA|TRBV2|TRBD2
CASSDQREADTQETQYF
TGTGCCAGCAGTGACCAGCGGGAGGCCGATACTCAAGAGACCCAGTACTTC
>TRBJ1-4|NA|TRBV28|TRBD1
CASSPTGTGYEKLFF
TGTGCCAGCAGTCCAACCGGGACAGGATATGAAAAACTGTTTTTT
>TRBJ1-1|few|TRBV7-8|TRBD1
CASSWDRGRGVSEAFF
TGTGCCAGCAGCTGGGACAGGGGGCGAGGAGTATCTGAAGCTTTCTTT
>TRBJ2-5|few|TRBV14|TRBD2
CASSQALAGGPWKTQYF
TGTGCCAGCAGCCAAGCGCTAGCGGGAGGGCCGTGGAAGACCCAGTACTTC
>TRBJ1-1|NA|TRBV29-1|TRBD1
CSVPPGFSDRETTEAFF
TGCAGCGTACCCCCCGGGTTCTCGGACAGGGAAACCACTGAAGCTTTCTTT
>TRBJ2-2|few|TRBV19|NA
CASSIPDLSGELFF
TGTGCCAGTAGTATACCCGATTTGAGCGGGGAGCTGTTTTTT
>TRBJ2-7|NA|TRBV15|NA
CATSRAGVSYEQYF
TGTGCCACCAGCAGAGCGGGAGTGTCCTACGAGCAGTACTTC
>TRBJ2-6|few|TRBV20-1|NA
CSGSGANVLTF
TGCAGCGGCTCTGGGGCCAACGTCCTGACTTTC
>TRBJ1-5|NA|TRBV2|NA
CASNSLGQPQHF
TGTGCCAGCAACTCCCTAGGTCAGCCCCAGCATTTT
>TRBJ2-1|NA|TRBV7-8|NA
CASSLEAGMNEQFF
TGTGCCAGCAGCTTAGAGGCGGGTATGAATGAGCAGTTCTTC
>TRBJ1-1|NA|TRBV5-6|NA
CASTLLGLNTEAFF
TGTGCCAGCACCCTTCTGGGGCTGAACACTGAAGCTTTCTTT
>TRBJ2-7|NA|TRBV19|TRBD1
CASSLRDSSYEQYF
TGTGCCAGTAGTCTCCGGGACAGCTCCTACGAGCAGTACTTC
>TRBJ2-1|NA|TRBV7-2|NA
CASSTPVRLDNEQFF
TGTGCCAGCAGCACCCCGGTTCGACTAGACAATGAGCAGTTCTTC
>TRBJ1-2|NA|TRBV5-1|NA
CASSLGGGDYGYTF
TGCGCCAGCAGCTTGGGGGGCGGTGACTATGGCTACACCTTC
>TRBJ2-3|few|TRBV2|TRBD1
CASSSQGADTQYF
TGTGCCAGCAGCTCACAGGGGGCAGATACGCAGTATTTT
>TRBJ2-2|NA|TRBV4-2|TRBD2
CASSPGASGGTGELFF
TGTGCCAGCAGCCCGGGAGCTAGCGGGGGGACCGGGGAGCTGTTTTTT